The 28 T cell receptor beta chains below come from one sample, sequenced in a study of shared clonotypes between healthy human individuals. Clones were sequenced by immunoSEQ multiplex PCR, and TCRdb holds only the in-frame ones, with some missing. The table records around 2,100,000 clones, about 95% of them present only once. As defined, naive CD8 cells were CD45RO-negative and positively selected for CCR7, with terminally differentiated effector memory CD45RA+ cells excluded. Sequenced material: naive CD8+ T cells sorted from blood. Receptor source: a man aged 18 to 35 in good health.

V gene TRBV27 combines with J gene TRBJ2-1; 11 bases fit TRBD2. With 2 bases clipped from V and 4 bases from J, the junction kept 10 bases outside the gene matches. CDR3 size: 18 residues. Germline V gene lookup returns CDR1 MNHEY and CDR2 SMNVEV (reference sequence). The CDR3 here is CASSLGASGRPVYNEQFF. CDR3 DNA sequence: TGTGCCAGCAGTTTAGGTGCTAGCGGGAGGCCCGTATACAATGAGCAGTTCTTC.

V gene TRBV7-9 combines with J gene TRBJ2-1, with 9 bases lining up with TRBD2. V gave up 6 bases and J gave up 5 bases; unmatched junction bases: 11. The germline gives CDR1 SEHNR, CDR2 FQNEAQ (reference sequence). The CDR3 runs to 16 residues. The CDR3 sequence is CASSLRRTSANNEQFF. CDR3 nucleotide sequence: TGTGCCAGCAGTCTTAGGAGGACTAGCGCCAACAATGAGCAGTTCTTC. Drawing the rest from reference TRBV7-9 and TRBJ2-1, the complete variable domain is DTGVSQNPRHKITKRGQNVTFRCDPISEHNRLYWYRQTLGQGPEFLTYFQNEAQLEKSRLLSDRFSAERPKGSFSTLEIQRTEQGDSAMYLCASSLRRTSANNEQFFGPGTRLTVL.

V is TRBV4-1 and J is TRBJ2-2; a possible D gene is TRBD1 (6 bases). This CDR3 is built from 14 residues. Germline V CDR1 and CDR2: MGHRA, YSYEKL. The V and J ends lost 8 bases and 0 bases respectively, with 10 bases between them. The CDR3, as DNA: TGCGCCAGCCGGAACAGGGCGAACACCGGGGAGCTGTTTTTT. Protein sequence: CASRNRANTGELFF.

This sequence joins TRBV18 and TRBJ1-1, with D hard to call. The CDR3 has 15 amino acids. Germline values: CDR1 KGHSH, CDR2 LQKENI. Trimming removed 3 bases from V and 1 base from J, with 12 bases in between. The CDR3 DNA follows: TGTGCCAGCTCACCGTTCGGGGTAGCGAACACTGAAGCTTTCTTT. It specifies CASSPFGVANTEAFF.

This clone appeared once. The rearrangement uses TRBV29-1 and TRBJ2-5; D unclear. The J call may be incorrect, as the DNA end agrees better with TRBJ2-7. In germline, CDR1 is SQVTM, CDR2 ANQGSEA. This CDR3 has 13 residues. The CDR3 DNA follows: TGCAGCGTTGAAGACAGAGAACCCTACGAGCAGTACTTC. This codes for CSVEDREPYEQYF.

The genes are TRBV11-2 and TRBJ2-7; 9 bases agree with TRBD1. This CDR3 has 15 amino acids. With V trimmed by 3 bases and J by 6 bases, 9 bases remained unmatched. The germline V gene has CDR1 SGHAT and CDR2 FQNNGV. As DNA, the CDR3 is TGTGCCAGCAGCTTTTACAGGGGGCAAGCAGGCGAGCAGTACTTC. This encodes CASSFYRGQAGEQYF. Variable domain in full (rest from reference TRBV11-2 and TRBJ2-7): EAGVAQSPRYKIIEKRQSVAFWCNPISGHATLYWYQQILGQGPKLLIQFQNNGVVDDSQLPKDRFSAERLKGVDSTLKIQPAKLEDSAVYLCASSFYRGQAGEQYFGPGTRLTVT.

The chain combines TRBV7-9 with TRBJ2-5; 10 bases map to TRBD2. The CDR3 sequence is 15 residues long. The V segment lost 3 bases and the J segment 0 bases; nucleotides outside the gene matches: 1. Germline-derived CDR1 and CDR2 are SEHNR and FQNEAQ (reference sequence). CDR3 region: CASSFGTSDQETQYF. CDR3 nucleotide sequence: TGTGCCAGCAGCTTCGGGACTAGCGACCAAGAGACCCAGTACTTC.

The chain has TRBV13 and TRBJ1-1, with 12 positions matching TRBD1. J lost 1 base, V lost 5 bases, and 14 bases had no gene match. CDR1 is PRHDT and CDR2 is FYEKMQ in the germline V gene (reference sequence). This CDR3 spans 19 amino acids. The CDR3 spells CASSGTRDRGPGRNTEAFF. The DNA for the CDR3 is TGTGCCAGCAGCGGGACCCGGGACAGGGGGCCGGGGAGGAACACTGAAGCTTTCTTT. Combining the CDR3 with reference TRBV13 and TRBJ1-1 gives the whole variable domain AAGVIQSPRHLIKEKRETATLKCYPIPRHDTVYWYQQGPGQDPQFLISFYEKMQSDKGSIPDRFSAQQFSDYHSELNMSSLELGDSALYFCASSGTRDRGPGRNTEAFFGQGTRLTVV.

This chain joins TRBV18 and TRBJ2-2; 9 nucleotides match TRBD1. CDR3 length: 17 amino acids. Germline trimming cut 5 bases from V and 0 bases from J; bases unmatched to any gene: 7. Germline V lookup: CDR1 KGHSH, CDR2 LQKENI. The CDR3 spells CASSSTGGIANTGELFF. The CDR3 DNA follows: TGTGCCAGCTCATCGACAGGGGGGATCGCGAACACCGGGGAGCTGTTTTTT.

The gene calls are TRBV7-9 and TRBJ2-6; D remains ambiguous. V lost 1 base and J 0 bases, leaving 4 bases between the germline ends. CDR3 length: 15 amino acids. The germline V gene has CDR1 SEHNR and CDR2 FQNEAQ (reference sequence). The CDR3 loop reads CASSLGYSGANVLTF. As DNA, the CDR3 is TGTGCCAGCAGCTTAGGCTACTCTGGGGCCAACGTCCTGACTTTC.

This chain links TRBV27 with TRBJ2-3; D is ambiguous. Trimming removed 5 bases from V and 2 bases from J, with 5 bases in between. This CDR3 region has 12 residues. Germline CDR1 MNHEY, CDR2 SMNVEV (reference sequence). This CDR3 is CASSTYTDTQYF. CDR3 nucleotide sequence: TGTGCCAGCAGTACCTACACAGATACGCAGTATTTT.

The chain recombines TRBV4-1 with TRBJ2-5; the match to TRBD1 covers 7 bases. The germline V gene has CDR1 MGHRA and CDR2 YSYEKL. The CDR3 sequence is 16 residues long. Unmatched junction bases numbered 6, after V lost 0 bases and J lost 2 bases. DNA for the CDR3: TGCGCCAGCAGCCAAGAATTGGGGACAGCTCAAGAGACCCAGTACTTC. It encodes CASSQELGTAQETQYF.

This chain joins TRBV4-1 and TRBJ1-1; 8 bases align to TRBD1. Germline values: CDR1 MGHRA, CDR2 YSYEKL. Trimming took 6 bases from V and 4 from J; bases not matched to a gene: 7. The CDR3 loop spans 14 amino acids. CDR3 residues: CASRYGQGSTEAFF. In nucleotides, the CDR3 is TGCGCCAGCAGATACGGACAGGGTAGCACTGAAGCTTTCTTT.

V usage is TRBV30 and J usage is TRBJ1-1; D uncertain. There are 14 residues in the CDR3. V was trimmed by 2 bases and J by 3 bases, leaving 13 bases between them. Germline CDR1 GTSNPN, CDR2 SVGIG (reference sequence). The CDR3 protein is CAWSWSRTDTEAFF. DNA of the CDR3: TGTGCCTGGAGTTGGAGTAGAACGGACACTGAAGCTTTCTTT.

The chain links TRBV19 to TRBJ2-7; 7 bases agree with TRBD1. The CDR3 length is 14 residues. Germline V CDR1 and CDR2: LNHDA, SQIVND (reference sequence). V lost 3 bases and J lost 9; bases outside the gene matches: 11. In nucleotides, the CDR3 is TGTGCCAGTAGTATCCGGGACAGTCACCAGAGGCAGTACTTC. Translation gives CASSIRDSHQRQYF.

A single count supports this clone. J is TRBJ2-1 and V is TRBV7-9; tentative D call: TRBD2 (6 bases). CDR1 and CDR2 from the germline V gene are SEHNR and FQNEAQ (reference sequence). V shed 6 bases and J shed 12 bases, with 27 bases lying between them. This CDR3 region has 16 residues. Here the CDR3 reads CASRNTGTPNGVGQFF. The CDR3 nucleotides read TGTGCCAGCAGGAACACCGGGACTCCGAACGGGGTAGGGCAGTTCTTC.

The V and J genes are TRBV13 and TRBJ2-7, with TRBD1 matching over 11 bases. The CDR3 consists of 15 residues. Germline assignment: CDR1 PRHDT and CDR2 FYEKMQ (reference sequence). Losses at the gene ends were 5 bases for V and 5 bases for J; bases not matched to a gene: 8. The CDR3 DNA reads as TGTGCCAGCAGCCCCCGGGACAGGGGGTTCCACGAGCAGTACTTC. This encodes CASSPRDRGFHEQYF. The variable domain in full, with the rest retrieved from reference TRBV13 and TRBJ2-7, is AAGVIQSPRHLIKEKRETATLKCYPIPRHDTVYWYQQGPGQDPQFLISFYEKMQSDKGSIPDRFSAQQFSDYHSELNMSSLELGDSALYFCASSPRDRGFHEQYFGPGTRLTVT.

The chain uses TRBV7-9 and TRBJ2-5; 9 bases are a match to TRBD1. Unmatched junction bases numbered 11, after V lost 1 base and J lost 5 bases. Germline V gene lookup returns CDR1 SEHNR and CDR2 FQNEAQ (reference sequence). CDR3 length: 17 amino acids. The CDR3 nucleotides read TGTGCCAGCAGCTTAGGGGGACAGGGTGTCCTAGAGGAGACCCAGTACTTC. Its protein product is CASSLGGQGVLEETQYF.

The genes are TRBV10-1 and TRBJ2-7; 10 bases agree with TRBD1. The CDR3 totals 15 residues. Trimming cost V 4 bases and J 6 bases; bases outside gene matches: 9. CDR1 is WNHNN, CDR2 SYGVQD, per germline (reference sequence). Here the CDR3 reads CASSAGTGAGIEQYF. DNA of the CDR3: TGCGCCAGCAGTGCTGGGACAGGGGCGGGCATCGAGCAGTACTTC.

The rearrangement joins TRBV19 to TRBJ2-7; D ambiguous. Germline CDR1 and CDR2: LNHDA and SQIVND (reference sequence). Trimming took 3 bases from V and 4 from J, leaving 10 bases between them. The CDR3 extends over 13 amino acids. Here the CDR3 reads CASSMDPYYEQYF. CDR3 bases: TGTGCCAGTAGTATGGATCCATATTACGAGCAGTACTTC.

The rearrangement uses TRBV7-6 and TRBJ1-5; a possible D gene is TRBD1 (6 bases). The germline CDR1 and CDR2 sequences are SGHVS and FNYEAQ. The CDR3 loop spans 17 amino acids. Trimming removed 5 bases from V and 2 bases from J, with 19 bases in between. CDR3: CASSPTHGGLGNQPQHF. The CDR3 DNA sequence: TGTGCCAGCAGCCCGACCCACGGGGGGCTAGGCAATCAGCCCCAGCATTTT.

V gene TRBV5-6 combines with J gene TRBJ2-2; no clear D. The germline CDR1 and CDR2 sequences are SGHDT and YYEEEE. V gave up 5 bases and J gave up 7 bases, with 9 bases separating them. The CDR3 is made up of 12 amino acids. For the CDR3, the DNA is TGTGCCAGCAGATTTGAGTACGGGGAGCTGTTTTTT. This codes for CASRFEYGELFF.

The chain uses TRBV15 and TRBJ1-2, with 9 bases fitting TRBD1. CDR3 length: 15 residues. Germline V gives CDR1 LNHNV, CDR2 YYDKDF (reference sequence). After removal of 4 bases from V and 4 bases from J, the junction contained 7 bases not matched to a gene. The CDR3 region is CATSTDRGAGYGYTF. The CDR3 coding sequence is TGTGCCACCAGCACTGACAGGGGGGCTGGCTATGGCTACACCTTC.

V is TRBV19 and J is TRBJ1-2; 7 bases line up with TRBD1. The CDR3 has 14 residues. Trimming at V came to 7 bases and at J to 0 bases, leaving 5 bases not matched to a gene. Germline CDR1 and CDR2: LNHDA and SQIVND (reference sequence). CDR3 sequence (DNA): TGTGCCAGTACAAACAGGGGAACTAACTATGGCTACACCTTC. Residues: CASTNRGTNYGYTF.

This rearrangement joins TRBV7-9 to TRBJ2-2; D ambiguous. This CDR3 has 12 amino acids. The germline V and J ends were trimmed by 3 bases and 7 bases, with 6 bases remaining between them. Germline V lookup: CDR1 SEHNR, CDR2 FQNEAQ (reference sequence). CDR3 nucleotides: TGTGCCAGCAGCTTTGATGGCGGGGAGCTGTTTTTT. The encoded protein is CASSFDGGELFF. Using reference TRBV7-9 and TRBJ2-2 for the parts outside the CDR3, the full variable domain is DTGVSQNPRHKITKRGQNVTFRCDPISEHNRLYWYRQTLGQGPEFLTYFQNEAQLEKSRLLSDRFSAERPKGSFSTLEIQRTEQGDSAMYLCASSFDGGELFFGEGSRLTVL.

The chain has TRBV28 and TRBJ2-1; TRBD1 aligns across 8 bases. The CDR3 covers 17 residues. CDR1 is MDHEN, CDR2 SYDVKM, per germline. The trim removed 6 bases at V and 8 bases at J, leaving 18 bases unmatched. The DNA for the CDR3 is TGTGCCAGCAGCCATGGGGATAGGACAGGGCCCTTGGATGAGCAGTTCTTC. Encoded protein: CASSHGDRTGPLDEQFF.

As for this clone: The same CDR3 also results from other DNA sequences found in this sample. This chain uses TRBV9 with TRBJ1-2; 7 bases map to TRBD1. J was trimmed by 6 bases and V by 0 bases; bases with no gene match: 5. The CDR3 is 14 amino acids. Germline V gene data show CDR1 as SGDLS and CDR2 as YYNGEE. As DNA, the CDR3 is TGTGCCAGCAGCGTAGGGGCAGGGGGAGATGGCTACACCTTC. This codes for CASSVGAGGDGYTF.

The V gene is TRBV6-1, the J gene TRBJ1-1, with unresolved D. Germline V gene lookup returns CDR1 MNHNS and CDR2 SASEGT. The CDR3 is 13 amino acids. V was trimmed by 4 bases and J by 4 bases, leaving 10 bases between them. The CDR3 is CASSVLRGTEAFF. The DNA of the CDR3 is TGTGCCAGCAGTGTATTGCGGGGCACTGAAGCTTTCTTT.